Below are 23 T cell receptor beta chains sequenced from a single sample in a study of blood T cell repertoires in COVID-19. Here immunoSEQ multiplex PCR was the method, and the copy in TCRdb shows in-frame clones only, minus some. The sample carries about 40,000 clones, approximately 83% recorded once. Specimen: peripheral blood. These receptors were taken from a human donor with acute or convalescent COVID-19. The donor label of this sample is uncertain.

In DNA, the CDR3 is TGCGCCAGCAGGGACATAGCTCACAATCAGCCCCAGCATTTT. Its protein is CASRDIAHNQPQHF. The chain uses TRBV4-1 and TRBJ1-5; weak D call: TRBD1 (5 bases). The CDR3 has 14 residues. Germline V CDR1 and CDR2: MGHRA, YSYEKL. Between the trimmed V and J ends, which lost 6 bases and 3 bases, there was a span of 12 bases.

V usage is TRBV3-1 (or the pseudogene TRBV3-2) and J usage is TRBJ1-5; the D is unclear. The CDR3 has 15 residues. Germline CDR1 LGHDT, CDR2 YNNKEL (reference sequence). Trimming pared 0 bases from V and 6 bases from J, leaving 12 bases between. Here the CDR3 reads CASSQDRRSSQPQHF. CDR3 nucleotide sequence: TGTGCCAGCAGCCAAGATAGGAGATCCAGTCAGCCCCAGCATTTT.

The chain is built from TRBV9 and TRBJ2-2; 7 bases line up with TRBD1. Trimming at V came to 3 bases and at J to 7 bases, leaving 6 bases not matched to a gene. CDR3 length: 14 amino acids. Germline V gene sequence: CDR1 SGDLS, CDR2 YYNGEE. This chain's CDR3 is CASSATGQGGELFF. As DNA, the CDR3 is TGTGCCAGCAGCGCGACAGGGCAGGGCGGGGAGCTGTTTTTT.

V usage is TRBV5-6 and J usage is TRBJ1-6; 8 positions agree with TRBD1. Germline assignment: CDR1 SGHDT and CDR2 YYEEEE. V lost 5 bases and J lost 1; bases outside the gene matches: 11. This CDR3 region has 18 residues. This CDR3 reads CASRQRTGRGSYNSPLHF. The CDR3 DNA reads as TGTGCCAGCAGGCAGCGGACAGGGAGAGGTTCCTATAATTCACCCCTCCACTTT.

V is TRBV7-9 and J is TRBJ1-2; possibly TRBD1 for D (6 bases). Per germline, CDR1 SEHNR and CDR2 FQNEAQ (reference sequence). The CDR3 is 14 amino acids. Trimming shortened V by 2 bases and J by 4 bases, and 11 bases separated the two germline ends. This chain's CDR3 is CASSLPGVGYGYTF. DNA of the CDR3: TGTGCCAGCAGCTTACCAGGGGTGGGCTATGGCTACACCTTC.

The genes are TRBV28 and TRBJ2-7; D ambiguous. Germline V gene sequence: CDR1 MDHEN, CDR2 SYDVKM. There are 13 residues in the CDR3. Trimming removed 4 bases from V and 12 bases from J, with 19 bases in between. CDR3 loop: CASSSPQVRIGYF. CDR3 nucleotide sequence: TGTGCCAGCAGTTCCCCTCAAGTGCGCATCGGGTACTTC.

This rearrangement joins TRBV6-5 to TRBJ1-5, with TRBD1 matching over 7 bases. Germline V gives CDR1 MNHEY, CDR2 SVGAGI. V trimming: 5 bases; J trimming: 4 bases; junction bases outside the gene matches: 5. The CDR3 spans 14 residues. The CDR3 region has the DNA TGTGCCAGCAGTAAGGGACAGAATAATCAGCCCCAGCATTTT. It encodes CASSKGQNNQPQHF.

This rearrangement joins TRBV6-5 to TRBJ2-7; 7 bases match TRBD1. CDR3 length: 15 residues. V trimming: 6 bases; J trimming: 6 bases; junction bases outside the gene matches: 14. CDR1 is MNHEY and CDR2 is SVGAGI in the germline V gene. The chain's CDR3 is CASRKYRGPDGEQYF. The CDR3 DNA reads TGTGCCAGCAGGAAATACAGGGGCCCTGATGGCGAGCAGTACTTC.

V is TRBV9 and J is TRBJ2-5; 8 nucleotides match TRBD2. The CDR3 spans 17 residues. CDR1 and CDR2 (germline): SGDLS, YYNGEE. V shed 4 bases, J shed 4 bases, and the junction held 15 bases outside the gene matches. The CDR3 protein is CASSPPGGRGGGETQYF. The CDR3 nucleotides are TGTGCCAGCAGCCCCCCCGGGGGACGGGGGGGAGGAGAGACCCAGTACTTC.

This chain uses TRBV5-5 with TRBJ2-7; a possible D gene is TRBD1 (5 bases). CDR1 and CDR2 from the germline V gene are SGHKS and YYEKEE (reference sequence). CDR3 length: 15 residues. Deletions cut 1 base from V and 3 bases from J, with 14 bases between. The CDR3 sequence is CASSLRWGIDYEQYF. In DNA form, the CDR3 reads TGTGCCAGCAGCTTGAGGTGGGGCATAGACTACGAGCAGTACTTC.

J is TRBJ2-7 and V is TRBV6-5; TRBD2 might be the D (7 bases). This CDR3 has 16 amino acids. Trimming took 0 bases from V and 11 from J, leaving 23 bases between them. Germline V CDR1 and CDR2: MNHEY, SVGAGI. The CDR3: CASSYSGGTRTRGEYF. As DNA, the CDR3 is TGTGCCAGCAGTTACTCAGGCGGGACACGTACCCGGGGGGAGTACTTC.

The CDR3: CASRNGQGWVSEQFF. The CDR3 region has the DNA TGTGCCAGCAGAAATGGACAGGGGTGGGTTAGTGAGCAGTTCTTC. This rearrangement joins TRBV6-5 to TRBJ2-1, with 9 bases matching TRBD1. V was pared by 6 bases and J by 9 bases, with 12 bases of the junction left unmatched. The CDR3 covers 15 residues. CDR1 is MNHEY and CDR2 is SVGAGI in the germline V gene.

The V gene is TRBV11-3, the J gene TRBJ2-1, with D unclear. The CDR3 runs 13 residues. Germline CDR1 is SGHNT and CDR2 is YENEEA. V was pared by 0 bases and J by 5 bases, with 5 bases between. This CDR3 reads CASSLDLDNEQFF. The CDR3 DNA reads as TGTGCCAGCAGCTTAGACCTTGACAATGAGCAGTTCTTC. Full variable domain (missing parts from reference TRBV11-3 and TRBJ2-1): EAGVVQSPRYKIIEKKQPVAFWCNPISGHNTLYWYLQNLGQGPELLIRYENEEAVDDSQLPKDRFSAERLKGVDSTLKIQPAELGDSAVYLCASSLDLDNEQFFGPGTRLTVL.

The chain is built from TRBV6-5 and TRBJ2-3; D is possibly TRBD1 (6 bases). Germline V lookup: CDR1 MNHEY, CDR2 SVGAGI. CDR3 length: 15 amino acids. V lost 7 bases and J 4 bases, leaving 18 bases between the germline ends. The DNA for the CDR3 is TGTGCCAGCAAGAGGTGGGACACAGTTGCAGATACGCAGTATTTT. Amino acid sequence: CASKRWDTVADTQYF.

The J gene is TRBJ2-5, the V gene TRBV27, with TRBD2 matching over 7 bases. After removal of 5 bases from V and 1 base from J, the junction contained 13 bases not matched to a gene. Per germline, CDR1 MNHEY and CDR2 SMNVEV (reference sequence). This CDR3 has 17 residues. CDR3 in DNA: TGTGCCAGCAGTCCCCGGTTATGGAGGGAGGGCCAAGAGACCCAGTACTTC. Translating gives CASSPRLWREGQETQYF.

The chain joins TRBV10-3 to TRBJ1-6; D is possibly TRBD1 (5 bases). V was trimmed by 0 bases and J by 0 bases, leaving 12 bases between them. In germline, CDR1 is ENHRY, CDR2 SYGVKD. The CDR3 totals 18 residues. CDR3 region: CAISESTGRGSYNSPLHF. In nucleotides, the CDR3 is TGTGCCATCAGTGAGTCGACTGGGAGGGGCTCCTATAATTCACCCCTCCACTTT.

The CDR3 sequence is CSVSGLAGISGTQYF. CDR3 nucleotides: TGCAGCGTTTCGGGACTAGCGGGAATAAGCGGTACGCAGTATTTT. The rearrangement links TRBV29-1 to TRBJ2-3; 13 nucleotides line up with TRBD2. J was trimmed by 8 bases and V by 5 bases; bases with no gene match: 10. This CDR3 has 15 residues. The germline CDR1 and CDR2 sequences are SQVTM and ANQGSEA.

The chain links TRBV3-1 (or the pseudogene TRBV3-2) to TRBJ2-1; possible D gene TRBD1, 6 bases. CDR3 length: 16 amino acids. CDR1 and CDR2 (germline): LGHDT, YNNKEL (reference sequence). Trimming took off 8 bases at V and 0 bases at J, with 17 bases between the two ends. CDR3 sequence reads: CASGKQGPSSYNEQFF. In nucleotides, the CDR3 is TGTGCCAGCGGAAAACAGGGCCCCAGCTCCTACAATGAGCAGTTCTTC.

J is TRBJ2-3 and V is TRBV19; tentative D call: TRBD1 (6 bases). The CDR3 contains 14 residues. Trimming cost V 1 base and J 3 bases, with 8 bases left between them. Germline V gene lookup returns CDR1 LNHDA and CDR2 SQIVND (reference sequence). The CDR3 DNA is TGTGCCAGTAGTATAGTCAGGGGAACAGATACGCAGTATTTT. Translation: CASSIVRGTDTQYF.

This clone was recorded a few times. The chain uses TRBV7-2 and TRBJ2-7; 8 bases map to TRBD1. Germline loops: CDR1 SGHTA, CDR2 FQGNSA. The V gene end was trimmed by 3 bases and the J gene end by 4 bases; junction bases not matched to a gene: 8. This CDR3 region has 15 residues. This chain's CDR3 is CASSFQSGGWYEQYF. Written as DNA, the CDR3 is TGTGCCAGCAGCTTCCAATCAGGGGGCTGGTACGAGCAGTACTTC.

V gene TRBV6-5 combines with J gene TRBJ2-1; D is possibly TRBD1 (5 bases). The CDR3 sequence is 13 residues long. The germline gives CDR1 MNHEY, CDR2 SVGAGI. The V and J ends lost 1 base and 7 bases respectively, with 8 bases between them. The CDR3 loop reads CASSYLAGNEQFF. CDR3 in DNA: TGTGCCAGCAGTTACTTAGCAGGGAATGAGCAGTTCTTC.

V gene TRBV7-3 combines with J gene TRBJ2-2; TRBD2 agrees at 7 bases. Germline CDR1 reads SGHTA; CDR2 reads FQGTGA. Germline trimming cut 4 bases from V and 3 bases from J; bases unmatched to any gene: 5. This CDR3 spans 15 amino acids. CDR3 region: CASSSTGGDTGELFF. The CDR3 region has the DNA TGTGCCAGCAGCTCGACGGGAGGAGACACCGGGGAGCTGTTTTTT.

The chain is built from TRBV6-5 and TRBJ1-2; D is uncertain. This CDR3 has 14 residues. The germline gives CDR1 MNHEY, CDR2 SVGAGI. The V end was cut by 2 bases, the J end by 2 bases, with 9 bases between. CDR3 region: CASSYTSSNYGYTF. The CDR3 DNA sequence: TGTGCCAGCAGTTACACGAGTTCAAACTATGGCTACACCTTC.